The clone carrying this T cell receptor (beta chain) has only a few counts. The data are from a study of OX40 agonist ivuxolimab in advanced cancers. As for the study in general: Patients were given ivuxolimab, an antibody that agonizes OX40 (CD134).

Clones were sequenced by immunoSEQ multiplex PCR, and TCRdb holds only the in-frame ones, with some missing. The table shows tens of thousands of clones, with more than 85% occurring only once. This TCR came from an adult with an advanced solid tumor such as melanoma, head and neck, liver or kidney cancer. The input for sequencing was CD4+ or CD8+ T cells sorted from blood, taken in a trial of the OX40 agonist ivuxolimab.

The CDR3 region has the DNA TGTGCCAGCAGTAAGACAGGGTCTGGAAACACCATATATTTT. Translating it yields CASSKTGSGNTIYF. The chain links TRBV27 to TRBJ1-3; 7 bases align to TRBD1. Looked up from germline, CDR1 is MNHEY and CDR2 is SMNVEV (reference sequence). V lost 5 bases to trimming and J lost 1 base; unmatched junction nucleotides: 2. The CDR3 has 14 residues.